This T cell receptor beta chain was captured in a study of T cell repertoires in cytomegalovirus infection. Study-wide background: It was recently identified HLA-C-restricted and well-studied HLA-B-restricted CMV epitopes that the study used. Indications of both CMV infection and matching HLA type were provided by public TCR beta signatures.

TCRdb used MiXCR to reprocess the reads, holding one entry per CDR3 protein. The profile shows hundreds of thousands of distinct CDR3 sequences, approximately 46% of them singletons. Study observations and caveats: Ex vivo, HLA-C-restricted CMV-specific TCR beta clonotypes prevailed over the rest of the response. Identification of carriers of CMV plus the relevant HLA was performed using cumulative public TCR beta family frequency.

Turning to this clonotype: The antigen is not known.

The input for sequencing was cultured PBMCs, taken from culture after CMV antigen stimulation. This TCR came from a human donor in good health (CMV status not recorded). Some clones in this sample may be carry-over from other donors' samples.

The CDR3 reads CASSFGGHGYTF. The CDR3 DNA reads TGTGCCAGCAGTTTTGGAGGTCATGGCTACACCTTC. The chain uses TRBV28 and TRBJ1-2, with D unresolved. The CDR3 has 12 amino acids. Per the germline V gene, CDR1 is MDHEN and CDR2 is SYDVKM. The germline V and J ends were trimmed by 3 bases and 6 bases, with 8 bases remaining between them.